One sample yielded the 11 T cell receptor beta chains listed below, sequenced in a study of shared clonotypes between healthy human individuals. The table came from immunoSEQ multiplex PCR; TCRdb's copy has only in-frame clones and leaves some out. The repertoire holds more than 2 million clones, with about 95% as singletons. Naive CD8 cells, CD45RO-negative and positively selected for CCR7, excluded terminally differentiated effector memory CD45RA+ cells. The source material was naive CD8+ T cells sorted from blood. All receptors derive from a man aged 18-30 years in good health.

A note on this clone: Other DNA sequences in the same sample also yield this CDR3. The CDR3 spells CASSQDGTGELFF. As DNA, the CDR3 is TGCGCCAGCAGCCAAGATGGAACCGGGGAGCTGTTTTTT. The V and J genes are TRBV4-3 and TRBJ2-2; D not resolved. CDR1 LGHNA and CDR2 YSLEER come from the germline V gene. Trimming left V 0 bases short and J 5 bases short, with 4 bases between. CDR3 size: 13 residues.

The CDR3 protein is CATKPGSSSYEQYF. Here the CDR3 DNA reads TGTGCCACCAAGCCGGGCTCGAGCTCCTACGAGCAGTACTTC. This chain connects TRBV10-3 to TRBJ2-7; D gene ambiguous. The CDR3 is 14 amino acids. V lost 10 bases and J lost 0, with 16 bases in between. The germline V gene encodes CDR1 ENHRY and CDR2 SYGVKD.

This chain joins TRBV19 and TRBJ1-5; D is ambiguous. This CDR3 has 11 residues. Per germline, CDR1 LNHDA and CDR2 SQIVND (reference sequence). Trimming removed 5 bases at V and 5 bases at J, with 4 bases between. CDR3: CASSGDQPQHF. The CDR3 bases are TGTGCCAGTAGTGGTGATCAGCCCCAGCATTTT. The complete variable domain, with remaining parts taken from reference TRBV19 and TRBJ1-5, reads DGGITQSPKYLFRKEGQNVTLSCEQNLNHDAMYWYRQDPGQGLRLIYYSQIVNDFQKGDIAEGYSVSREKKESFPLTVTSAQKNPTAFYLCASSGDQPQHFGDGTRLSIL.

A word on this clone: The identical CDR3 is also encoded by other nucleotide sequences in the sample. The rearrangement uses TRBV6-6 and TRBJ2-5; 7 nucleotides align to TRBD2. This CDR3 region has 14 residues. V trimming: 2 bases; J trimming: 2 bases; junction bases outside the gene matches: 2. Germline V gives CDR1 MNHNY, CDR2 SVGAGI (reference sequence). The CDR3 here is CASSYGGEQETQYF. DNA for the CDR3: TGTGCCAGCAGTTACGGGGGGGAGCAAGAGACCCAGTACTTC.

The chain couples TRBV4-3 to TRBJ2-3, with D uncertain. The CDR3 length is 15 residues. The V and J ends lost 5 bases and 2 bases respectively, with 14 bases between them. Germline values: CDR1 LGHNA, CDR2 YSLEER. The CDR3 region has the DNA TGCGCCAGCAGCGCCAGATACGTTCCCACAGATACGCAGTATTTT. Protein: CASSARYVPTDTQYF.

This rearrangement joins TRBV4-2 to TRBJ1-6; D is unresolved. Germline V gene sequence: CDR1 LGHNA, CDR2 YNFKEQ. Trimming pared 8 bases from V and 8 bases from J, leaving 10 bases between. The CDR3 has 12 residues. CDR3 region: CASSKGDSPLHF. DNA for the CDR3: TGTGCCAGCTCGAAGGGAGATTCACCCCTCCACTTT.

CDR3 loop: CASSLDQGAYGYTF. DNA of the CDR3: TGTGCCAGCAGCTTAGACCAAGGGGCCTATGGCTACACCTTC. This chain uses TRBV7-9 with TRBJ1-2, with a possible D match to TRBD1 (5 bases). Trimming left V 1 base short and J 4 bases short, with 10 bases between. The CDR3 covers 14 residues. Germline CDR1 SEHNR, CDR2 FQNEAQ (reference sequence).

The rearrangement joins TRBV6-1 to TRBJ1-1; D is uncertain. The germline gives CDR1 MNHNS, CDR2 SASEGT. The CDR3 runs 13 residues. Trimming pared 7 bases from V and 6 bases from J, leaving 15 bases between. CDR3: CASNPGVLAEAFF. CDR3 nucleotide sequence: TGTGCCAGCAACCCCGGGGTTTTGGCTGAAGCTTTCTTT.

A single count supports this clone. The rearrangement joins TRBV27 to TRBJ2-7; 10 nucleotides agree with TRBD2. V shed 5 bases and J 5 bases; nucleotides not matched to a gene: 3. This CDR3 spans 13 amino acids. Per germline, CDR1 MNHEY and CDR2 SMNVEV (reference sequence). The CDR3 here is CASSPSGGNEQYF. The CDR3 DNA follows: TGTGCCAGCAGTCCTAGCGGGGGCAACGAGCAGTACTTC.

This chain connects TRBV2 to TRBJ1-2, with D possibly TRBD1 on 6 matching bases. V lost 3 bases and J 3 bases, leaving 8 bases between the germline ends. Germline CDR1 reads SNHLY; CDR2 reads FYNNEI. This CDR3 has 13 amino acids. This CDR3 reads CASSEGADYGYTF. Written as DNA, the CDR3 is TGTGCCAGCAGTGAGGGGGCTGACTATGGCTACACCTTC.

This chain connects TRBV7-2 to TRBJ1-4; D remains unclear. Germline-derived CDR1 and CDR2 are SGHTA and FQGNSA. The CDR3 is 16 amino acids. V lost 5 bases to trimming and J lost 7 bases, with 20 bases between them. The CDR3 coding sequence is TGTGCCAGCAGCCCCCGGTCGAGGGAAGGAGTTGAAAAACTGTTTTTT. Protein sequence: CASSPRSREGVEKLFF.